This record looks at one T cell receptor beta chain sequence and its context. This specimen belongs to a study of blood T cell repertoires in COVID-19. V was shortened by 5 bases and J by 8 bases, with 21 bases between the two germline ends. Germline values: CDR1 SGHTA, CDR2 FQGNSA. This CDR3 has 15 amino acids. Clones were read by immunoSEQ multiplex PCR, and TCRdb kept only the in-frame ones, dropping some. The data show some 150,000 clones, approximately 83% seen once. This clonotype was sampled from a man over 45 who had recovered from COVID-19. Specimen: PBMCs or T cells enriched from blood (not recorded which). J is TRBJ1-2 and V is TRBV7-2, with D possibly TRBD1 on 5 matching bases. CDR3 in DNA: TGTGCCAGCAGCCTCGCCGGGCCAGGGTCTAAGGGCTACACCTTC. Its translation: CASSLAGPGSKGYTF.